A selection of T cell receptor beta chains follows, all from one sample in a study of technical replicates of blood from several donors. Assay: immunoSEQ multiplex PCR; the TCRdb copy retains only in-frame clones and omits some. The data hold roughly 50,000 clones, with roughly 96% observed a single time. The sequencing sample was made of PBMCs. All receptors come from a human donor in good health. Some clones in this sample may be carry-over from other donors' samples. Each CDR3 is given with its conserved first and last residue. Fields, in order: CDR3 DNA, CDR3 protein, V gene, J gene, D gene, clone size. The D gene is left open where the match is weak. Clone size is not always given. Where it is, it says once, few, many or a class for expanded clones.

CDR3nt: TGTGCCAGCTCCTTAGCGGGGGGGGTCTACGAGCAGTACTTC
CDR3aa: CASSLAGGVYEQYF
v_gene: TRBV18
j_gene: TRBJ2-7
d_gene: TRBD2
abundance: NA

CDR3nt: TGCGCCAGCAGATCCGATCAGAAGGGGGCGGACTCCGGGGAGCTGTTTTTT
CDR3aa: CASRSDQKGADSGELFF
v_gene: TRBV5-1
j_gene: TRBJ2-2
d_gene: TRBD1
abundance: NA

CDR3nt: TGTGCCAGCAGCTTAGATCGCGGGGTGGTTTCTAGGAACACTGAAGCTTTCTTT
CDR3aa: CASSLDRGVVSRNTEAFF
v_gene: TRBV7-8
j_gene: TRBJ1-1
d_gene: NA
abundance: NA

CDR3nt: TGTGCCAGCAGCTTAGACAGTGCCAACTATGGCTACACCTTC
CDR3aa: CASSLDSANYGYTF
v_gene: TRBV7-3
j_gene: TRBJ1-2
d_gene: NA
abundance: NA

CDR3nt: TGTGCCAGCAGGGCCGGGACAGGGAATAATTCACCCCTCCACTTT
CDR3aa: CASRAGTGNNSPLHF
v_gene: TRBV2
j_gene: TRBJ1-6
d_gene: TRBD1
abundance: once

CDR3nt: TGCGCCAGCAGCTTGGGGGGGGCTGGAAACACCATATATTTT
CDR3aa: CASSLGGAGNTIYF
v_gene: TRBV5-1
j_gene: TRBJ1-3
d_gene: NA
abundance: NA

CDR3nt: TGCGCCAGCAGCCAAGTGCTAGCGGGAGGCCTCTACAATGAGCAGTTCTTC
CDR3aa: CASSQVLAGGLYNEQFF
v_gene: TRBV4-3
j_gene: TRBJ2-1
d_gene: TRBD2
abundance: once

CDR3nt: TGTGCCAGCAGCTTAGCGACTAGCGGGGGGGGGTTCAATGAGCAGTTCTTC
CDR3aa: CASSLATSGGGFNEQFF
v_gene: TRBV13
j_gene: TRBJ2-1
d_gene: TRBD2
abundance: NA

CDR3nt: TGTGCCAGCAGTTATACAGGGAGGGTGCTCCGGGAGCTGTTTTTT
CDR3aa: CASSYTGRVLRELFF
v_gene: TRBV6-5
j_gene: TRBJ2-2
d_gene: NA
abundance: NA

CDR3nt: TGTGCCAGCAGCTCCGGGGGTAGCGGGGCGCTTTCCGAGCAGTACTTC
CDR3aa: CASSSGGSGALSEQYF
v_gene: TRBV7-9
j_gene: TRBJ2-7
d_gene: TRBD2
abundance: once

CDR3nt: TGTGCCAGCAGCTTACTGACTAGCGGGGGGTGGAATGAGCAGTACTTC
CDR3aa: CASSLLTSGGWNEQYF
v_gene: TRBV7-9
j_gene: TRBJ2-7
d_gene: TRBD2
abundance: NA

CDR3nt: TGTGCCAGCAGTTACGGGGGCGGAACTAACTATGGCTACACCTTC
CDR3aa: CASSYGGGTNYGYTF
v_gene: TRBV6-5
j_gene: TRBJ1-2
d_gene: NA
abundance: once

CDR3nt: TGCAGTGCTGCCGCGAGCAATGAGCAGTTCTTC
CDR3aa: CSAAASNEQFF
v_gene: TRBV20-1
j_gene: TRBJ2-1
d_gene: NA
abundance: NA

CDR3nt: TGCGCCAGCAATATGGGACAGGGGGCGTTAGGTCTTGCTTTCTTT
CDR3aa: CASNMGQGALGLAFF
v_gene: TRBV23-1
j_gene: TRBJ1-1
d_gene: TRBD1
abundance: NA

CDR3nt: TGTGCCAGCAGCTTAGGACAACCCCTTGGTTATGGCTACACCTTC
CDR3aa: CASSLGQPLGYGYTF
v_gene: TRBV7-9
j_gene: TRBJ1-2
d_gene: NA
abundance: NA

CDR3nt: TGCGCCAGCAGCCTTACAGGGGCCCTCGGCTACACCTTC
CDR3aa: CASSLTGALGYTF
v_gene: TRBV5-1
j_gene: TRBJ1-2
d_gene: TRBD1
abundance: NA

CDR3nt: TGTGCCAGCAGCTTAAGCGGGAGGTCCAATGAGCAGTTCTTC
CDR3aa: CASSLSGRSNEQFF
v_gene: TRBV7-3
j_gene: TRBJ2-1
d_gene: TRBD2
abundance: NA

CDR3nt: TGTGCCAGCAGCCCGACAGTGGGCCTTGAAGCTTTCTTT
CDR3aa: CASSPTVGLEAFF
v_gene: TRBV7-2
j_gene: TRBJ1-1
d_gene: NA
abundance: NA

CDR3nt: TGTGCCACCAGCAGAGATCGGGTGGCTCTGAACACTGAAGCTTTCTTT
CDR3aa: CATSRDRVALNTEAFF
v_gene: TRBV15
j_gene: TRBJ1-1
d_gene: NA
abundance: NA

CDR3nt: TGTGCCAGCAGTTACGGGGGGGCCGACCATAAGGGCTACACCTTC
CDR3aa: CASSYGGADHKGYTF
v_gene: TRBV6-5
j_gene: TRBJ1-2
d_gene: NA
abundance: NA

CDR3nt: TGCGCCAGCAGCCAAGAGTTAGCGGGAGTTGAGCAGTTCTTC
CDR3aa: CASSQELAGVEQFF
v_gene: TRBV4-3
j_gene: TRBJ2-1
d_gene: TRBD2
abundance: NA

CDR3nt: TGTGCCAGTAGTATAGATCTGGCCCAAGCGGGAGGAGCCTACAATGAGCAGTTCTTC
CDR3aa: CASSIDLAQAGGAYNEQFF
v_gene: TRBV19
j_gene: TRBJ2-1
d_gene: TRBD2
abundance: NA

CDR3nt: TGTGCCAGCAGCCGCGGACAGCCCGGAGCGCCCCAGCATTTT
CDR3aa: CASSRGQPGAPQHF
v_gene: TRBV5-4
j_gene: TRBJ1-5
d_gene: NA
abundance: once

CDR3nt: TGTGCCAGCAGCCAAGCGTCAGGGCAAAATGGCTACACCTTC
CDR3aa: CASSQASGQNGYTF
v_gene: TRBV4-2
j_gene: TRBJ1-2
d_gene: NA
abundance: NA

CDR3nt: TGTGCCAGCAGTTACGGGGGGGGCTCGGAGCAGTACTTC
CDR3aa: CASSYGGGSEQYF
v_gene: TRBV6-5
j_gene: TRBJ2-7
d_gene: NA
abundance: NA

CDR3nt: TGCGCCAGCAGCCCCTCCCTCTCTGACGAGCAGTACTTC
CDR3aa: CASSPSLSDEQYF
v_gene: TRBV4-1
j_gene: TRBJ2-7
d_gene: NA
abundance: NA

CDR3nt: TGTGCCAGCAGCCTGAGACAGGGAAGGGGAAACACCATATATTTT
CDR3aa: CASSLRQGRGNTIYF
v_gene: TRBV11-2
j_gene: TRBJ1-3
d_gene: TRBD1
abundance: NA

CDR3nt: TGTGCCAGCAACCCCCGCGGTATCGGTCAGCCCCAGCATTTT
CDR3aa: CASNPRGIGQPQHF
v_gene: TRBV9
j_gene: TRBJ1-5
d_gene: NA
abundance: NA

CDR3nt: TGTGCCGGATACAGGGCCCACGAGCAGTACTTC
CDR3aa: CAGYRAHEQYF
v_gene: TRBV13
j_gene: TRBJ2-7
d_gene: NA
abundance: once

CDR3nt: TGTGCCAGCAGCCTCCCCGGGGTCGTCTACAATGAGCAGTTCTTC
CDR3aa: CASSLPGVVYNEQFF
v_gene: TRBV7-9
j_gene: TRBJ2-1
d_gene: NA
abundance: NA

CDR3nt: TGTGCCAGCAGCTTAGCTTTAGCGACCGGGGAGCTGTTTTTT
CDR3aa: CASSLALATGELFF
v_gene: TRBV7-6
j_gene: TRBJ2-2
d_gene: NA
abundance: NA

CDR3nt: TGTGCCACCAGAGGACAGGGAAAAGAGACCCAGTACTTC
CDR3aa: CATRGQGKETQYF
v_gene: TRBV10-3
j_gene: TRBJ2-5
d_gene: TRBD1
abundance: NA

CDR3nt: TGTGCCAGCAGCGGGGAGAAGTGGGGCTACAATGAGCAGTTCTTC
CDR3aa: CASSGEKWGYNEQFF
v_gene: TRBV7-9
j_gene: TRBJ2-1
d_gene: NA
abundance: NA

CDR3nt: TGTGCCAGCAGCAGATCGCGTAATGAGCAGTTCTTC
CDR3aa: CASSRSRNEQFF
v_gene: TRBV7-2
j_gene: TRBJ2-1
d_gene: NA
abundance: NA

CDR3nt: TGTGCCAGCAGCCCCATGAGGAGGGCGACTGAAGCTTTCTTT
CDR3aa: CASSPMRRATEAFF
v_gene: TRBV7-2
j_gene: TRBJ1-1
d_gene: NA
abundance: NA

CDR3nt: TGTGCCAGCAGCCAAGATCTGCAGGGTTGGGAGACCCAGTACTTC
CDR3aa: CASSQDLQGWETQYF
v_gene: TRBV4-2
j_gene: TRBJ2-5
d_gene: NA
abundance: NA

CDR3nt: TGTGCCAGCACGAGGGCAGCAAGATTTGAGACCCAGTACTTC
CDR3aa: CASTRAARFETQYF
v_gene: TRBV6-6
j_gene: TRBJ2-5
d_gene: NA
abundance: NA

CDR3nt: TGTGCCAGCAGCTTGGCCTTGCGGGAGTACAATGAGCAGTTCTTC
CDR3aa: CASSLALREYNEQFF
v_gene: TRBV5-8
j_gene: TRBJ2-1
d_gene: TRBD2
abundance: NA

CDR3nt: TGTGCCAGCAGCCCAGGACAGTTCTATGGCTACACCTTC
CDR3aa: CASSPGQFYGYTF
v_gene: TRBV14
j_gene: TRBJ1-2
d_gene: NA
abundance: NA

CDR3nt: TGTGCCAGCAGCTGGGTGGAGGGGAATTCACCCCTCCACTTT
CDR3aa: CASSWVEGNSPLHF
v_gene: TRBV2
j_gene: TRBJ1-6
d_gene: NA
abundance: NA

CDR3nt: TGTGCCTGGAGTGTTGGTGGAGGAGAGACCCAGTACTTC
CDR3aa: CAWSVGGGETQYF
v_gene: TRBV30
j_gene: TRBJ2-5
d_gene: NA
abundance: NA

CDR3nt: TGTGCCAGCAGCCACGTTAGCGGGAGTGAGGGAAGCAATGAGCAGTTCTTC
CDR3aa: CASSHVSGSEGSNEQFF
v_gene: TRBV5-5
j_gene: TRBJ2-1
d_gene: TRBD2
abundance: NA

CDR3nt: TGTGCCAGCAGTGAAGGGACAAACACCGGGGAGCTGTTTTTT
CDR3aa: CASSEGTNTGELFF
v_gene: TRBV2
j_gene: TRBJ2-2
d_gene: NA
abundance: NA

CDR3nt: TGTGCCTGGAGTCTAGCCATTCTTGGCGGCTACACCTTC
CDR3aa: CAWSLAILGGYTF
v_gene: TRBV30
j_gene: TRBJ1-2
d_gene: NA
abundance: NA

CDR3nt: TGTGCCAGCTCCCGGACAGGCCAGGGGACTGGAAACACCATATATTTT
CDR3aa: CASSRTGQGTGNTIYF
v_gene: TRBV27
j_gene: TRBJ1-3
d_gene: TRBD1
abundance: NA

CDR3nt: TGCGCCAGCAGCCAAGAATTGGGAGGGTTCAATCAGCCCCAGCATTTT
CDR3aa: CASSQELGGFNQPQHF
v_gene: TRBV4-3
j_gene: TRBJ1-5
d_gene: NA
abundance: NA

CDR3nt: TGTGCCAGCAGTGAAAGCGCGGACTTCTCTGGAAACACCATATATTTT
CDR3aa: CASSESADFSGNTIYF
v_gene: TRBV6-1
j_gene: TRBJ1-3
d_gene: NA
abundance: NA

CDR3nt: TGTGCCAGCAGACCGACTAGCGGCGGGGAGACCCAGTACTTC
CDR3aa: CASRPTSGGETQYF
v_gene: TRBV2
j_gene: TRBJ2-5
d_gene: TRBD2
abundance: NA

CDR3nt: TGTGCCAGCAGTGAAGGACTAGCGGTATTTGGGACCCAGTACTTC
CDR3aa: CASSEGLAVFGTQYF
v_gene: TRBV2
j_gene: TRBJ2-5
d_gene: TRBD2
abundance: NA

CDR3nt: TGTGCCAGCAGCTTTTGGCAGTATAGCAATCAGCCCCAGCATTTT
CDR3aa: CASSFWQYSNQPQHF
v_gene: TRBV5-6
j_gene: TRBJ1-5
d_gene: NA
abundance: NA

CDR3nt: TGCGCCAGCAGCCAAGACAGCGAAGAGACCCAGTACTTC
CDR3aa: CASSQDSEETQYF
v_gene: TRBV4-3
j_gene: TRBJ2-5
d_gene: NA
abundance: NA

CDR3nt: TGTGCCTGGAGGAGGGATACGCAGTATTTT
CDR3aa: CAWRRDTQYF
v_gene: TRBV30
j_gene: TRBJ2-3
d_gene: NA
abundance: NA

CDR3nt: TGCGCCAGCAGCTTGGCGACGGGAGGGGCATACAATGAGCAGTTCTTC
CDR3aa: CASSLATGGAYNEQFF
v_gene: TRBV5-1
j_gene: TRBJ2-1
d_gene: TRBD2
abundance: NA